Listed below are T cell receptor beta chains from one sample, sequenced in a study of a mutant IDH1 vaccine in newly diagnosed glioma. Assay: immunoSEQ multiplex PCR; the TCRdb copy retains only in-frame clones and omits some. Counted here are roughly 41,000 clones, just under 80% occurring once; the ten biggest clones make up approximately 8.4%. The sequences come from PBMCs, collected from a glioma patient treated with radiotherapy, temozolomide or both. Receptor source: a man aged 40-55 years with glioma. Some clones in this sample may be carry-over from other donors' samples. Each CDR3 is given with its conserved first and last residue. Fields, in order: V gene, D gene, clone size, J gene, CDR3 protein, CDR3 DNA. The D gene is left open where the match is weak. Where a row states a size, it is once, few, many or the class of an expanded clone; other rows omit it.

TRBV11-2	.	.	TRBJ1-5	CASSLQGGQPQHF	TGTGCCAGCAGCTTACAGGGTGGTCAGCCCCAGCATTTT
TRBV5-8	.	.	TRBJ2-2	CASTASWAPTGELFF	TGTGCCAGCACCGCCTCGTGGGCCCCGACCGGGGAGCTGTTTTTT
TRBV5-1	TRBD1	.	TRBJ2-5	CASSPQGTAQETQYF	TGCGCCAGCAGCCCTCAAGGGACAGCTCAAGAGACCCAGTACTTC
TRBV20-1	TRBD2	.	TRBJ2-7	CSAPGLGEQYF	TGCAGTGCTCCCGGACTAGGCGAGCAGTACTTC
TRBV5-1	.	.	TRBJ1-1	CASSLASGGLTEAFF	TGCGCCAGCAGCTTGGCCTCGGGGGGCCTCACTGAAGCTTTCTTT
TRBV6-1	TRBD1	.	TRBJ1-1	CAGRTGTGGEAFF	TGTGCCGGGCGGACCGGGACAGGCGGAGAAGCTTTCTTT
TRBV5-5	.	.	TRBJ1-1	CASSLAGIASDTEAFF	TGTGCCAGCAGCTTGGCGGGGATCGCTTCGGACACTGAAGCTTTCTTT
TRBV7-2	TRBD1	.	TRBJ1-5	CASSLNRGANQPQHF	TGTGCCAGCAGCTTAAACAGGGGCGCCAATCAGCCCCAGCATTTT
TRBV19	TRBD1	.	TRBJ1-1	CASSIGDRADTEAFF	TGTGCCAGTAGTATTGGAGACAGGGCCGACACTGAAGCTTTCTTT
TRBV7-8	.	.	TRBJ1-1	CASRQSTEAFF	TGTGCCAGCAGACAATCAACAGAAGCTTTCTTT
TRBV5-4	TRBD1	.	TRBJ1-2	CASSLPSGQGNYGYTF	TGTGCCAGCAGCTTACCCTCGGGACAGGGTAACTATGGCTACACCTTC
TRBV7-2	TRBD2	.	TRBJ2-7	CASSLAAGAYEQYF	TGTGCCAGCAGCTTAGCGGCGGGGGCCTACGAGCAGTACTTC
TRBV4-1	.	.	TRBJ2-3	CASSPPRKGYTDTQYF	TGCGCCAGCAGCCCTCCCAGGAAAGGGTACACAGATACGCAGTATTTT
TRBV19	.	.	TRBJ2-3	CASSQGDTQYF	TGTGCCAGTAGCCAAGGGGATACGCAGTATTTT
TRBV5-6	.	once	TRBJ1-1	CASRVRPDLNTEAFF	TGTGCCAGCCGCGTTCGCCCAGACTTGAACACTGAAGCTTTCTTT
TRBV9	.	.	TRBJ1-1	CASSVSGSNTEAFF	TGTGCCAGCAGCGTGAGCGGGAGCAACACTGAAGCTTTCTTT
TRBV6-1	.	.	TRBJ2-7	CASSGYGGVNEQYF	TGTGCCAGCAGTGGGTACGGGGGCGTCAACGAGCAGTACTTC
TRBV7-8	.	.	TRBJ2-7	CASSLDPGFSYEQYF	TGTGCCAGCAGCTTAGACCCAGGATTCTCCTACGAGCAGTACTTC
TRBV5-4	.	once	TRBJ1-5	CASSLGGHTSNQPQHF	TGTGCCAGCAGCTTGGGAGGACATACGAGCAATCAGCCCCAGCATTTT
TRBV10-1	.	.	TRBJ2-5	CASRKETQYF	TGCGCCAGCAGGAAAGAGACCCAGTACTTC
TRBV5-4	TRBD1	few	TRBJ2-5	CASSSYSDGQGGETQYF	TGTGCCAGCAGCTCCTACTCTGACGGACAGGGCGGGGAGACCCAGTACTTC
TRBV6-1	.	.	TRBJ2-6	CASSPRGTGANVLTF	TGTGCCAGCAGCCCAAGGGGTACTGGGGCCAACGTCCTGACTTTC
TRBV28	.	few	TRBJ1-5	CASSLNRDEPQHF	TGTGCCAGCAGTTTAAACAGGGATGAGCCCCAGCATTTT
TRBV9	TRBD2	once	TRBJ2-3	CASSGTWLAGGARDTQYF	TGTGCCAGCAGCGGTACCTGGTTAGCGGGGGGGGCCAGGGATACGCAGTATTTT
TRBV5-4	.	.	TRBJ2-7	CASSLGTETYEQYF	TGTGCCAGCAGCTTGGGGACAGAGACCTACGAGCAGTACTTC
TRBV6-4	TRBD1	once	TRBJ2-1	CASTDGQGANEQFF	TGTGCCAGCACCGACGGACAGGGGGCAAATGAGCAGTTCTTC
TRBV7-8	.	once	TRBJ2-5	CASSDQTSSQETQYF	TGTGCCAGCAGCGACCAGACTAGTAGTCAAGAGACCCAGTACTTC
TRBV7-9	.	.	TRBJ1-2	CASSLAYGGSTLYFYGYTF	TGTGCCAGCAGCTTAGCGTATGGGGGGTCCACACTTTACTTCTATGGCTACACCTTC
TRBV5-8	.	few	TRBJ2-2	CASSFQDTGELFF	TGTGCCAGCAGCTTCCAGGACACCGGGGAGCTGTTTTTT
TRBV20-1	TRBD1	few	TRBJ2-2	CSANQGARLFF	TGCAGTGCTAATCAGGGGGCTAGGCTGTTTTTT
TRBV18	.	.	TRBJ2-1	CASSPPGGPSYNEQFF	TGTGCCAGCTCACCACCGGGGGGGCCCTCCTACAATGAGCAGTTCTTC
TRBV2	.	.	TRBJ1-2	CASSEGGRNNYGYTF	TGTGCCAGCAGTGAAGGTGGGAGAAACAACTATGGCTACACCTTC
TRBV15	.	.	TRBJ1-5	CATSRDQNRYSNQPQHF	TGTGCCACCAGCAGAGATCAAAACAGATATAGCAATCAGCCCCAGCATTTT
TRBV6-1	.	.	TRBJ1-5	CASSEAQPPWPQHF	TGTGCCAGCAGTGAAGCACAGCCACCTTGGCCCCAGCATTTT
TRBV6-6	.	.	TRBJ1-5	CASSYRGFYQPQHF	TGTGCCAGCAGTTATCGGGGGTTCTATCAGCCCCAGCATTTT
TRBV10-3	.	.	TRBJ2-2	CAISEWGNSANTGELFF	TGTGCCATCAGTGAATGGGGCAATTCGGCGAACACCGGGGAGCTGTTTTTT
TRBV27	.	.	TRBJ1-2	CASSRQANYGYTF	TGTGCCAGCAGCCGACAGGCTAACTATGGCTACACCTTC
TRBV7-2	TRBD2	.	TRBJ2-1	CASRLAGGNEQFF	TGTGCCAGCAGACTAGCGGGGGGGAATGAGCAGTTCTTC
TRBV4-2	TRBD1	.	TRBJ1-4	CASSLKDRDPNEKLFF	TGTGCCAGCAGCCTAAAGGACAGGGATCCTAATGAAAAACTGTTTTTT
TRBV4-3	.	.	TRBJ2-3	CASSQDPRGTDTQYF	TGCGCCAGCAGCCAAGATCCGCGGGGCACAGATACGCAGTATTTT
TRBV27	.	.	TRBJ1-1	CASSFFTGNEAFF	TGTGCCAGCAGTTTCTTCACAGGGAACGAAGCTTTCTTT
TRBV2	.	.	TRBJ2-7	CASSDPGLPLEEQYF	TGTGCCAGCAGTGATCCCGGACTTCCCCTTGAAGAGCAGTACTTC
TRBV15	TRBD1	.	TRBJ2-6	CATSRRGQGGNVLTF	TGTGCCACCAGCAGACGAGGACAGGGCGGCAACGTCCTGACTTTC
TRBV6-6	.	few	TRBJ1-5	CASSLAGTSNQPQHF	TGTGCCAGCAGTCTGGCTGGGACTAGCAATCAGCCCCAGCATTTT
TRBV11-2	TRBD1	.	TRBJ1-1	CASSLSTTGVNTEAFF	TGTGCCAGCAGCTTATCGACGACAGGGGTGAACACTGAAGCTTTCTTT
TRBV5-1	TRBD1	.	TRBJ1-1	CASSPTGVGTEAFF	TGCGCCAGCAGCCCCACAGGGGTTGGTACTGAAGCTTTCTTT
TRBV19	.	.	TRBJ2-3	CASKDRSTDTQYF	TGTGCCAGTAAGGACCGTAGCACAGATACGCAGTATTTT
TRBV18	.	.	TRBJ1-4	CASSPKGRDEKLFF	TGTGCCAGCTCACCCAAAGGTCGGGATGAAAAACTGTTTTTT
TRBV21-1	.	.	TRBJ1-6	CASSKGDRGEGEADSPLHF	TGTGCCAGCAGCAAAGGGGACAGGGGGGAAGGGGAAGCGGATTCACCCCTCCACTTT
TRBV5-1	TRBD1	.	TRBJ2-3	CASSPGQTNGGDTQYF	TGCGCCAGCAGCCCGGGACAGACGAACGGAGGAGATACGCAGTATTTT